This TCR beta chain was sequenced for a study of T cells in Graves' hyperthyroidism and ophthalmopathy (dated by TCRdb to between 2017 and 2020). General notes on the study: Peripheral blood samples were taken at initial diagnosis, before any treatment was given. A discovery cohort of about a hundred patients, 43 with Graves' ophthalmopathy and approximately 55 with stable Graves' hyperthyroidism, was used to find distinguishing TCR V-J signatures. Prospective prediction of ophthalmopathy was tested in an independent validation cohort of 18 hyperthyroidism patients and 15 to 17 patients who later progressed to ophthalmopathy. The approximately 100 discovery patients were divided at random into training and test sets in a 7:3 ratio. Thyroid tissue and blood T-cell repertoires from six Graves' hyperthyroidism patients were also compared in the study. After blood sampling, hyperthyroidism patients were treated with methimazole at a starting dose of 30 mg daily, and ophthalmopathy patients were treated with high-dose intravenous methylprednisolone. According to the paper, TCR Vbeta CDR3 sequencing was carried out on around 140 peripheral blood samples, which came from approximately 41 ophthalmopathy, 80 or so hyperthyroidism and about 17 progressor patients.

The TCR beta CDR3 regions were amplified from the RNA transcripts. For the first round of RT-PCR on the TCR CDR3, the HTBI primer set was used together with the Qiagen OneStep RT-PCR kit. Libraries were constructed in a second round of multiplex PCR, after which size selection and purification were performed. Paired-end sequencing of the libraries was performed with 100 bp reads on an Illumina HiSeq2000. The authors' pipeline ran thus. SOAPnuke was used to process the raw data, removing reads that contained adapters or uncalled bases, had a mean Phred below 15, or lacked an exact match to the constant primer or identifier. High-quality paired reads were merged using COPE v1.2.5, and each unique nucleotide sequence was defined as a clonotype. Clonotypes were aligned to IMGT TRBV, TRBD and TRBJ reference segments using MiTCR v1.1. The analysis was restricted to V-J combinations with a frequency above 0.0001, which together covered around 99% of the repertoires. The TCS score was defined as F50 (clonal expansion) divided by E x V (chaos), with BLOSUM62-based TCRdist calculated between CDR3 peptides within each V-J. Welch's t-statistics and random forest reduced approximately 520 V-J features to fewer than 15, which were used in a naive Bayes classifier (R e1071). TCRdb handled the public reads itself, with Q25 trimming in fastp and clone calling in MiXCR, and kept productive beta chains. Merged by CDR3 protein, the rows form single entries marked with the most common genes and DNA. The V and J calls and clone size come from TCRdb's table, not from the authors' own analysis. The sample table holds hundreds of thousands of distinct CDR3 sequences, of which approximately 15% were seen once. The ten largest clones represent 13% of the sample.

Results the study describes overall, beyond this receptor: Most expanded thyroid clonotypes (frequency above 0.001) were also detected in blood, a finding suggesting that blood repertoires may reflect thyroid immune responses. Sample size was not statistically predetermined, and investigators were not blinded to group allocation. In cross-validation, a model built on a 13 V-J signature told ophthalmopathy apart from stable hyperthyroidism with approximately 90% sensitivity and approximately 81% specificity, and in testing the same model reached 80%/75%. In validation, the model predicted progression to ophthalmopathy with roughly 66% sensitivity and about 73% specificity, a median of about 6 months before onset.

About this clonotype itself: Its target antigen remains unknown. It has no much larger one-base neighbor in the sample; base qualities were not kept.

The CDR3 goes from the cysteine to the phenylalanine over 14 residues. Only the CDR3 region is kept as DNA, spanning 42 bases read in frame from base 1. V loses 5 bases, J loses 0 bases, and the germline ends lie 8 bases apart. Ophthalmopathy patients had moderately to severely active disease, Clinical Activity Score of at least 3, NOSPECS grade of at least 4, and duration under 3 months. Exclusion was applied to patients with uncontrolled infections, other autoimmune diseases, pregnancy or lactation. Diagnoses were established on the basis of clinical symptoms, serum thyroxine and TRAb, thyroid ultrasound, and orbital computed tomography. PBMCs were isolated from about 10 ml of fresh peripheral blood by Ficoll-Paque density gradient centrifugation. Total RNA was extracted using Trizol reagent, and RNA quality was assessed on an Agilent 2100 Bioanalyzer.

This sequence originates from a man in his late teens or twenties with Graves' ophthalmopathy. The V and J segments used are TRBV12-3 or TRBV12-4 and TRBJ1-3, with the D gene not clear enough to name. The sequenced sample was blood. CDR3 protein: CASSDPTSGNTIYF. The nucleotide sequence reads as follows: TGTGCCAGCAGTGATCCAACCTCTGGAAACACCATATATTTT.